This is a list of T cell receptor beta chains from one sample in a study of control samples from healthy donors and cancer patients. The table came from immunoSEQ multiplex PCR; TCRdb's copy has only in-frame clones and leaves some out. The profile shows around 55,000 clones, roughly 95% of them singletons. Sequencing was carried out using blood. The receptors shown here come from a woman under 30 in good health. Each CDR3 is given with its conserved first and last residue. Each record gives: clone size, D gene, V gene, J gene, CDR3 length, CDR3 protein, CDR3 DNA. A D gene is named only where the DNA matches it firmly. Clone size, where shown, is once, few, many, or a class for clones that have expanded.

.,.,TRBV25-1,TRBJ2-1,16,CASSEYATRKAPEQFF,TGTGCCAGCAGTGAATACGCCACCCGTAAGGCCCCTGAGCAGTTCTTC
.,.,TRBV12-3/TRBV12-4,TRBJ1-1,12,CASRNQGTEAFF,TGTGCCAGCAGAAATCAGGGTACTGAGGCTTTCTTT
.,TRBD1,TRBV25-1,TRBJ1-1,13,CASSVTGGTEAFF,TGTGCCAGCAGTGTGACAGGGGGCACTGAAGCTTTCTTT
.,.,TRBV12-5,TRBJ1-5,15,CASGLETATNQPQHF,TGTGCTAGTGGTTTGGAGACAGCAACCAATCAGCCCCAGCATTTT
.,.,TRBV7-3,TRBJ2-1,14,CASSLYVDYNEQFF,TGTGCCAGCAGCTTATATGTCGACTACAATGAGCAGTTCTTC
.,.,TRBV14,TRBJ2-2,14,CASSQTQGSGELFF,TGTGCCAGCAGCCAAACTCAGGGCTCCGGGGAGCTGTTTTTT
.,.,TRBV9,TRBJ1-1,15,CASESRWEPNTEAFF,TGTGCCAGCGAAAGTCGTTGGGAACCAAACACTGAAGCTTTCTTT
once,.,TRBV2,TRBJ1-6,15,CASSDEGLGNSPLHF,TGTGCCAGCAGTGATGAGGGGCTAGGTAATTCACCCCTCCACTTT
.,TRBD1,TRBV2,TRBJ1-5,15,CASSEEDRDNQPQHF,TGTGCCAGCAGTGAGGAAGACAGGGACAATCAGCCCCAGCATTTT
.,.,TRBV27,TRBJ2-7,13,CASSLEGSREQYF,TGTGCCAGCAGTTTAGAGGGATCACGCGAGCAGTACTTC
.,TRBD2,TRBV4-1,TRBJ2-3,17,CASRPLTSGASTDTQYF,TGCGCCAGCCGCCCCCTGACTAGCGGGGCTAGCACAGATACGCAGTATTTT
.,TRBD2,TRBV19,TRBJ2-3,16,CASSTMGGGAVDTQYF,TGTGCCAGTAGTACTATGGGCGGGGGGGCCGTGGATACGCAGTATTTT
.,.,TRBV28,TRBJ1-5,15,CASSLAGATNQPQHF,TGTGCCAGCAGTTTAGCGGGGGCGACTAACCAGCCCCAGCATTTT
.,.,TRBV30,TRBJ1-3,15,CAWSVAVLSGNTIYF,TGTGCCTGGAGTGTGGCGGTTCTCTCTGGAAACACCATATATTTT
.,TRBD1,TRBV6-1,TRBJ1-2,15,CASSEGQAITYGYTF,TGTGCCAGCAGTGAGGGACAGGCGATTACCTATGGCTACACCTTC
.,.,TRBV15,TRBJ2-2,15,CATSRDRGNTGELFF,TGTGCCACCAGCAGAGATCGTGGGAACACCGGGGAGCTGTTTTTT
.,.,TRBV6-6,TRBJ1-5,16,CASSYSSRGGNQPQHF,TGTGCCAGCAGTTACTCGAGCAGGGGTGGCAATCAGCCCCAGCATTTT
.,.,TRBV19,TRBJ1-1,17,CASRYSGTALLNTEAFF,TGTGCCAGTCGCTACTCAGGGACCGCCCTTTTGAACACTGAAGCTTTCTTT
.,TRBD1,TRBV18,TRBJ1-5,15,CASSQQGISNQPQHF,TGTGCCAGCTCACAACAGGGGATTAGCAATCAGCCCCAGCATTTT
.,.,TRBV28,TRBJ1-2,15,CASRLSGTHNYGYTF,TGTGCCAGCAGACTCTCCGGGACACATAACTATGGCTACACCTTC
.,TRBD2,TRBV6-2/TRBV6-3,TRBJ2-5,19,CASSYPKFRGGATQETQYF,TGTGCCAGCAGTTACCCGAAGTTTCGCGGGGGGGCCACCCAAGAGACCCAGTACTTC
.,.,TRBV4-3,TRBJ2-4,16,CASSQDPVWAKNIQYF,TGCGCCAGCAGCCAAGATCCGGTCTGGGCCAAAAACATTCAGTACTTC
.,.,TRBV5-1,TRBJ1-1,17,CASSFGRGGPGNTEAFF,TGCGCCAGCAGCTTTGGGAGAGGAGGGCCCGGGAACACTGAAGCTTTCTTT
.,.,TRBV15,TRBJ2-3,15,CATSREASSADTQYF,TGTGCCACCAGCAGAGAGGCTAGCAGCGCAGATACGCAGTATTTT
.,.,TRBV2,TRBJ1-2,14,CASSEARTNYGYTF,TGTGCCAGCAGTGAAGCGCGAACAAACTATGGCTACACCTTC
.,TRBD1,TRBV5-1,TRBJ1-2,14,CASSSGQGAGGYTF,TGCGCCAGCAGCTCGGGACAGGGGGCAGGTGGCTACACCTTC
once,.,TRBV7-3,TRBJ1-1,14,CATSLTTGGGEAFF,TGCGCCACCAGCTTAACGACGGGGGGTGGAGAAGCTTTCTTT
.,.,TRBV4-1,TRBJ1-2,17,CASSQPYIEGGAEGYTF,TGCGCCAGCAGCCAACCTTACATTGAGGGGGGGGCAGAGGGCTACACCTTC
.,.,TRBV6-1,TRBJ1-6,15,CASSEGEASYSPLHF,TGTGCCAGCAGTGAAGGGGAGGCGTCCTATTCACCCCTCCACTTT
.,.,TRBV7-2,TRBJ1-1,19,CASSSYSTSFKAENTEAFF,TGTGCCAGCAGCTCTTACTCCACCTCTTTTAAGGCAGAGAACACTGAAGCTTTCTTT
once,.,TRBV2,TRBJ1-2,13,CASRGDSNYGYTF,TGTGCCAGCAGAGGGGACTCTAACTATGGCTACACCTTC
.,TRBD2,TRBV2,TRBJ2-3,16,CASSWTSSGSTDTQYF,TGTGCCAGCAGCTGGACTAGCAGTGGGAGCACAGATACGCAGTATTTT
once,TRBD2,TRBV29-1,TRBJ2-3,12,CSLAGPTDTQYF,TGCAGTTTAGCGGGGCCCACAGATACGCAGTATTTT
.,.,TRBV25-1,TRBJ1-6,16,CASREASKTQNSPLHF,TGTGCCAGCAGGGAGGCGTCCAAGACCCAAAATTCACCCCTCCACTTT
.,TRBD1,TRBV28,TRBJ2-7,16,CASSLSGATGGYEQYF,TGTGCCAGCAGTTTAAGCGGCGCGACAGGGGGATACGAGCAGTACTTC
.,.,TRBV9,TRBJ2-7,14,CASSDGGLRDEQYF,TGTGCCAGCAGCGATGGGGGGCTTCGGGACGAGCAGTACTTC